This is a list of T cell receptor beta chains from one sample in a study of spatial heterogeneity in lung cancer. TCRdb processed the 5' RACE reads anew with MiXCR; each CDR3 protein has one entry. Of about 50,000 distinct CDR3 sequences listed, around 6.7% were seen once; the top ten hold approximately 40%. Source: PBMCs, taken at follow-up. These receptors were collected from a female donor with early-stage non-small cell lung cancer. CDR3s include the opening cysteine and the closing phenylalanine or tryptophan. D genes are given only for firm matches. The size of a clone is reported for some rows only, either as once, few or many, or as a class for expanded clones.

CASSSGGRLSNEQFF,TGTGCCAGCAGCTCAGGGGGAAGATTGAGCAATGAGCAGTTCTTC,TRBD1,TRBV11-2,TRBJ2-1,many
CASRTGDSYGYTF,TGTGCCAGCAGGACAGGGGACTCCTACGGCTACACCTTC,TRBD1,TRBV6-5,TRBJ1-2,many
CASQGGYSPLHF,TGTGCCAGCCAAGGAGGGTATTCACCCCTCCACTTT,-,TRBV6-5,TRBJ1-6,many
CSVSGDPGGGPQETQYF,TGCAGCGTTTCAGGGGACCCGGGGGGAGGCCCGCAAGAGACCCAGTACTTC,-,TRBV29-1,TRBJ2-5,many
CASGAGQAKNIQYF,TGTGCCAGCGGAGCCGGGCAAGCCAAAAACATTCAGTACTTC,-,TRBV6-2/TRBV6-3,TRBJ2-4,many
CASSPSLAGGAYEQYF,TGTGCCAGCAGTCCCTCACTAGCGGGGGGCGCGTACGAGCAGTACTTC,TRBD2,TRBV28,TRBJ2-7,many
CASSYSRSGANVLTF,TGTGCCAGCAGTTACTCGAGGTCCGGGGCCAACGTCCTGACTTTC,-,TRBV6-5,TRBJ2-6,-
CASSLRPTNTEAFF,TGTGCCAGCAGTTTAAGGCCGACGAACACTGAAGCTTTCTTT,-,TRBV27,TRBJ1-1,many
CASSFLAGGETQYF,TGTGCCAGCAGCTTCTTAGCGGGGGGGGAGACCCAGTACTTC,TRBD2,TRBV5-4,TRBJ2-5,-
CSARDLTDGQNYGYTF,TGCAGTGCTAGAGATCTTACTGACGGGCAGAACTATGGCTACACCTTC,-,TRBV20-1,TRBJ1-2,once
CASSHGVANYGYTF,TGTGCCAGCAGCCATGGGGTAGCTAACTATGGCTACACCTTC,-,TRBV14,TRBJ1-2,many
CASSPRTTNEKLFF,TGCGCCAGCAGTCCCAGGACAACTAATGAAAAACTGTTTTTT,-,TRBV5-1,TRBJ1-4,many
CSVVGMAYNEQFF,TGCAGCGTTGTGGGGATGGCCTACAATGAGCAGTTCTTC,-,TRBV29-1,TRBJ2-1,-
CASTTRGSPYNEQFF,TGTGCCAGCACGACCCGGGGGTCCCCCTACAATGAGCAGTTCTTC,-,TRBV7-9,TRBJ2-1,few
CASSQERGGYTGELFF,TGTGCCAGCAGCCAAGAGCGGGGGGGATACACCGGGGAGCTGTTTTTT,TRBD2,TRBV7-2,TRBJ2-2,many
CASWGQGEQFF,TGTGCCAGCTGGGGGCAGGGTGAGCAGTTCTTC,-,TRBV7-2,TRBJ2-1,-
CASSVAPGQSYEQYF,TGTGCCAGCAGCGTAGCTCCCGGACAGTCCTACGAGCAGTACTTC,-,TRBV9,TRBJ2-7,-
CASFRQGSTGELFF,TGTGCCAGTTTTAGACAGGGAAGCACCGGGGAGCTGTTTTTT,TRBD1,TRBV19,TRBJ2-2,-
CASSLVAGGPDEQFF,TGCGCCAGCAGCTTGGTGGCGGGGGGGCCTGATGAGCAGTTCTTC,TRBD2,TRBV5-1,TRBJ2-1,many
CASSVGGQLNTEAFF,TGTGCCAGCAGTGTCGGGGGACAGCTAAACACTGAAGCTTTCTTT,TRBD1,TRBV28,TRBJ1-1,many
CASPTGEGSYNEQFF,TGTGCCAGCCCGACAGGGGAGGGGTCCTACAATGAGCAGTTCTTC,-,TRBV2,TRBJ2-1,many
CASSLGLRGGTDTQYF,TGTGCCAGCAGCTTAGGTCTGCGGGGGGGCACAGATACGCAGTATTTT,TRBD2,TRBV7-2,TRBJ2-3,many